This TCR beta chain derives from a study of T cell changes during pregnancy in multiple sclerosis. The protocol was immunoSEQ multiplex PCR, while the TCRdb copy is restricted to in-frame clones and leaves out a portion. The sample has under 50,000 clones; 90% are singletons. Per germline, CDR1 SGHTA and CDR2 FQGNSA. This CDR3 comprises 15 residues. Trimming removed 3 bases from V and 8 bases from J; junction bases left unmatched: 9. The receptor was derived from a female donor in good health, enrolled as a control in a pregnancy study. The chain is built from TRBV7-2 and TRBJ1-4, with 7 bases identical to TRBD1. The sequencing used peripheral blood, collected in the first trimester of pregnancy. The DNA of the CDR3 is TGTGCCAGCAGCTTGACAGGGTTCCGGGAGGAAAAACTGTTTTTT. Translated, it gives CASSLTGFREEKLFF.